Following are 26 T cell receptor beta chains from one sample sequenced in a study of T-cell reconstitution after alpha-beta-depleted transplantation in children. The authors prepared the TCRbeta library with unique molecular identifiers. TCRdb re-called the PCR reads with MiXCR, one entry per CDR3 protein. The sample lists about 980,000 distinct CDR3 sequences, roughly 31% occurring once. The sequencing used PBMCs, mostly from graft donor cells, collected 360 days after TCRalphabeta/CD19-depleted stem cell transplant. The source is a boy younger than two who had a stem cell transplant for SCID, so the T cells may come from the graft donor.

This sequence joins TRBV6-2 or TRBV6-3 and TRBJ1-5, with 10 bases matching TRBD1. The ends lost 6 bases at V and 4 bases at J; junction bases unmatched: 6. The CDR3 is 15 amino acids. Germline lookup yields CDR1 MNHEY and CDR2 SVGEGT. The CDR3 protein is CASRRDRGENQPQHF. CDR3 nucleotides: TGTGCCAGCAGACGGGACAGGGGTGAGAATCAGCCCCAGCATTTT.

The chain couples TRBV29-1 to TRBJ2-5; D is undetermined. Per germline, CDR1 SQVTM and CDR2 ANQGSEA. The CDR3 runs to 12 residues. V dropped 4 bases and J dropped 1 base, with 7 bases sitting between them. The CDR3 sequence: CSVGVSQETQYF. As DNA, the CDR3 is TGCAGCGTTGGGGTCAGCCAAGAGACCCAGTACTTC.

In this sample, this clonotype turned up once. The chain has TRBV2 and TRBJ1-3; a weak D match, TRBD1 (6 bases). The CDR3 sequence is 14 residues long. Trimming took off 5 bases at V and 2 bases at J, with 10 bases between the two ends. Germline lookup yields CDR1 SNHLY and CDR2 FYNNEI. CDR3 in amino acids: CASSNRVAGNTIYF. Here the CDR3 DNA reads TGTGCCAGCAGTAACAGGGTAGCTGGAAACACCATATATTTT.

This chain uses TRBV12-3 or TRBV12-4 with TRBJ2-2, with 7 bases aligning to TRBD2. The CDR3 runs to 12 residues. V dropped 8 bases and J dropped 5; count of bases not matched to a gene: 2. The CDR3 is CASGEGTGELFF. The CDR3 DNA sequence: TGTGCCAGCGGGGAGGGAACCGGGGAGCTGTTTTTT.

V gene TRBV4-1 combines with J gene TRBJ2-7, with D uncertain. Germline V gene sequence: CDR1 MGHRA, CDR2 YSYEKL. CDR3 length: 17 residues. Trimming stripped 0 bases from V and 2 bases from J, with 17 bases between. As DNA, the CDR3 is TGCGCCAGCAGCCAAGAAGCCCCTTCAGACCTCCCCTACGAGCAGTACTTC. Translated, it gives CASSQEAPSDLPYEQYF.

CDR3 sequence: CASSLAIAGGLGEQFF. The CDR3 nucleotides read TGTGCCAGCAGCTTAGCTATAGCGGGGGGGCTTGGTGAGCAGTTCTTC. The chain joins TRBV7-3 to TRBJ2-1; 11 nucleotides align to TRBD2. The CDR3 has 16 residues. Germline V gene sequence: CDR1 SGHTA, CDR2 FQGTGA. The V and J ends lost 2 bases and 9 bases, in that order; junction bases with no gene match: 9. The complete variable domain, with remaining parts taken from reference TRBV7-3 and TRBJ2-1, reads GAGVSQTPSNKVTEKGKYVELRCDPISGHTALYWYRQSLGQGPEFLIYFQGTGAADDSGLPNDRFFAVRPEGSVSTLKIQRTERGDSAVYLCASSLAIAGGLGEQFFGPGTRLTVL.

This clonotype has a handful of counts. CDR3 loop: CASSRDREVTGELFF. CDR3 nucleotide sequence: TGTGCCAGCAGTCGCGACAGGGAGGTCACCGGGGAGCTGTTTTTT. The rearrangement uses TRBV2 and TRBJ2-2; tentatively, D is TRBD1 (7 bases). V was clipped by 5 bases and J by 4 bases, with 14 bases between them. CDR1 SNHLY and CDR2 FYNNEI come from the germline V gene. The CDR3 runs to 15 residues.

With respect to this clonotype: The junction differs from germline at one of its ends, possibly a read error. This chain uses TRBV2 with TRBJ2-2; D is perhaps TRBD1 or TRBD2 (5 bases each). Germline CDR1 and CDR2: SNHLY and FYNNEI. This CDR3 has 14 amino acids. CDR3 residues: CASLRGLPTGELFF. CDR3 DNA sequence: TGTGCCAGCCTCCGGGGCTTGCCGACCGGGGAGCTTTTTTTT.

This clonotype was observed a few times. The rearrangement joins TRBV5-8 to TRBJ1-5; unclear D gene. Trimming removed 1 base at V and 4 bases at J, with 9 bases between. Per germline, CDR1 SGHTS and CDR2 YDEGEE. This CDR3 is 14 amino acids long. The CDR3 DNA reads TGTGCCAGCAGCTTGTATCGGAAGAATCAGCCCCAGCATTTT. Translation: CASSLYRKNQPQHF.

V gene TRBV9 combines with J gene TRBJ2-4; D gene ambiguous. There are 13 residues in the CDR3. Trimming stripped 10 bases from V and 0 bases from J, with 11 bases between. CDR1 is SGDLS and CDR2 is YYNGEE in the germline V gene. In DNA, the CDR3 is TGTGCCGGCCCGTCGGGAGCCAAAAACATTCAGTACTTC. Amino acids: CAGPSGAKNIQYF. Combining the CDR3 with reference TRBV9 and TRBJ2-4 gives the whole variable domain DSGVTQTPKHLITATGQRVTLRCSPRSGDLSVYWYQQSLDQGLQFLIQYYNGEERAKGNILERFSAQQFPDLHSELNLSSLELGDSALYFCAGPSGAKNIQYFGAGTRLSVL.

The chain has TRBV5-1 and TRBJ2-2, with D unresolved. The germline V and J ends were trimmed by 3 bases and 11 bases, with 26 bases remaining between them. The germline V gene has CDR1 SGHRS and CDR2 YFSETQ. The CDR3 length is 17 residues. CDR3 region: CASSSTSKTLAHFELFF. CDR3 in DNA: TGCGCCAGCAGCTCTACATCAAAGACTCTCGCCCATTTCGAGCTGTTTTTT.

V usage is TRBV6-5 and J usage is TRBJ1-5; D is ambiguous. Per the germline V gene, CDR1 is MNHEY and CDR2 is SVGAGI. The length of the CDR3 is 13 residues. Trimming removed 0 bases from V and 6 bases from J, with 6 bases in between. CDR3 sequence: CASSYSTGQPQHF. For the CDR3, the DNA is TGTGCCAGCAGTTACTCGACTGGTCAGCCCCAGCATTTT.

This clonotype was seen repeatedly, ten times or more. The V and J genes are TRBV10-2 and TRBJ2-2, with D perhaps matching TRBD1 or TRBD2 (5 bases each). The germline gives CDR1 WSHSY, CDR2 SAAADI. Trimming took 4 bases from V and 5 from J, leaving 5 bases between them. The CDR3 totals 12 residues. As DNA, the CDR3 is TGCGCCAGCAGTGGGGGGACCGGGGAGCTGTTTTTT. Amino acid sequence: CASSGGTGELFF.

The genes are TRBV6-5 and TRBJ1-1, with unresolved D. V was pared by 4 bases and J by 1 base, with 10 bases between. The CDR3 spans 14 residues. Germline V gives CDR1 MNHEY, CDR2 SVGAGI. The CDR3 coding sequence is TGTGCCAGCAGTTCGTTAGACAAGAACACTGAAGCTTTCTTT. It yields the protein CASSSLDKNTEAFF.

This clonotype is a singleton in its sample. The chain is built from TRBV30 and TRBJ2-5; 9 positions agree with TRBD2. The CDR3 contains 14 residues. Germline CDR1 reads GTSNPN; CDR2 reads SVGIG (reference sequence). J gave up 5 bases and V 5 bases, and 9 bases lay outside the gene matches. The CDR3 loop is CAWEAGGRSETQYF. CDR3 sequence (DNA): TGTGCCTGGGAGGCGGGAGGGAGATCGGAGACCCAGTACTTC.

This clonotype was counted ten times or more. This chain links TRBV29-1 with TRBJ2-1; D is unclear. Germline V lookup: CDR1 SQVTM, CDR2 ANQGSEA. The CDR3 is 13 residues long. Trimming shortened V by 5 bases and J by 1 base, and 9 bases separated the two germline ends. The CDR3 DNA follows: TGCAGCGTTTTCAGGCGGTCCTACAATGAGCAGTTCTTC. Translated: CSVFRRSYNEQFF.

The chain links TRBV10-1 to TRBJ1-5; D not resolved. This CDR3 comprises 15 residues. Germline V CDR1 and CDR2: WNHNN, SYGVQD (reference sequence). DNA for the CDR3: TGCGCGGGGAAGGAGCCCCCCACGAATAGTCAGCCCCAGCATTTT. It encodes CAGKEPPTNSQPQHF.

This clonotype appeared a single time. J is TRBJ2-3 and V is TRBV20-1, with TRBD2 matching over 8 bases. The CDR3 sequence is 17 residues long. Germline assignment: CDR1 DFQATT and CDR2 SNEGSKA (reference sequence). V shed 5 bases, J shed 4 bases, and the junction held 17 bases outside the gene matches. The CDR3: CSAVEWVAGPSSDTQYF. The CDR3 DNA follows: TGCAGTGCTGTAGAGTGGGTAGCGGGACCTAGCTCAGATACGCAGTATTTT.

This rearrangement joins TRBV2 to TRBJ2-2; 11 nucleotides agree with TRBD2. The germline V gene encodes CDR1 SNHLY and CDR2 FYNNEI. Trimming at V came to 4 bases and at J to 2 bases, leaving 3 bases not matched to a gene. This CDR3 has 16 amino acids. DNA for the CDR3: TGTGCCAGCAGTGTCGGGACTAGCGGAAACACCGGGGAGCTGTTTTTT. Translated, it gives CASSVGTSGNTGELFF.

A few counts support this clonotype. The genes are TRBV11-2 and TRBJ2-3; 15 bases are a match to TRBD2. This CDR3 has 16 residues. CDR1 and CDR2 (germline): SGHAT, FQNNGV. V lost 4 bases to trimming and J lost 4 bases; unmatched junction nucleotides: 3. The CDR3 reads CASSSGLAGGSDTQYF. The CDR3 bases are TGTGCCAGCAGCTCCGGACTAGCGGGGGGGTCAGATACGCAGTATTTT.

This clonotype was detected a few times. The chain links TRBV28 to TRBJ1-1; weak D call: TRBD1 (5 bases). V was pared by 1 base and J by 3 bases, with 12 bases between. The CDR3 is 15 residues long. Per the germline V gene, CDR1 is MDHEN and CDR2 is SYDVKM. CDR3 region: CASSLLGGTDTEAFF. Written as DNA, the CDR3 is TGTGCCAGCAGTTTATTGGGGGGAACGGACACTGAAGCTTTCTTT.

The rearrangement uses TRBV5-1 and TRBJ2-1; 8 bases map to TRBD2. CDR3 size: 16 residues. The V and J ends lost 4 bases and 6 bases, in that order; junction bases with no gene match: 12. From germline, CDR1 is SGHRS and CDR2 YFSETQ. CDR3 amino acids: CASSRGATGGPNEQFF. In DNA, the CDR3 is TGCGCCAGCAGCCGGGGGGCAACGGGGGGGCCCAATGAGCAGTTCTTC.

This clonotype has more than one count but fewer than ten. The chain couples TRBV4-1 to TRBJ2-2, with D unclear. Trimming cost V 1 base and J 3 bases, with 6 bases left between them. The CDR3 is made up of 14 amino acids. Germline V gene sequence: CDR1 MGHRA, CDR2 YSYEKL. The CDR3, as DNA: TGCGCCAGCAGCCAAGGGGCCTACACCGGGGAGCTGTTTTTT. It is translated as CASSQGAYTGELFF.

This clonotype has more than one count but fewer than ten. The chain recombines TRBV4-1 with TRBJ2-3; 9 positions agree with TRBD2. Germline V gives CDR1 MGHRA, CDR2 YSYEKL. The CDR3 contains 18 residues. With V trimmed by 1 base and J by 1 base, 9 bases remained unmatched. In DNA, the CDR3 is TGCGCCAGCAGCCAAGGGGCCGGTGCTAGCGGGGGCACAGATACGCAGTATTTT. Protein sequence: CASSQGAGASGGTDTQYF.

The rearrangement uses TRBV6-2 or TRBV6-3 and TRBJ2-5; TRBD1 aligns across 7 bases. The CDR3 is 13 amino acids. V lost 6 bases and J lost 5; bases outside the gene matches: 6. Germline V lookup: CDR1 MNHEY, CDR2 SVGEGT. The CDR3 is CASRSTGEETQYF. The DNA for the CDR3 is TGTGCCAGCAGATCTACAGGGGAGGAGACCCAGTACTTC.

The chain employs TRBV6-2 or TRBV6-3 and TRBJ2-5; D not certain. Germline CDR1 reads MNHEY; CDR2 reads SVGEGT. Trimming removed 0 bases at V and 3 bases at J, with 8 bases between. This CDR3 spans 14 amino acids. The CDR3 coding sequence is TGTGCCAGCAGTTACTCCCAAGTAAAAGAGACCCAGTACTTC. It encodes CASSYSQVKETQYF.